Each of the 9 T cell receptor beta chains below was sequenced from the same sample in a study of CD8 T cells in ankylosing spondylitis. MiXCR, applied by TCRdb to the 5' RACE reads, yields one record per CDR3 protein. This table holds about 150,000 distinct CDR3 sequences, approximately 48% found once. Sequencing was carried out using synovial fluid, either unsorted or a sorted T cell fraction (not recorded which). Source of these receptors: a male donor with ankylosing spondylitis.

Only a few counts were recorded for this clonotype. The chain combines TRBV7-8 with TRBJ2-1; 12 nucleotides line up with TRBD2. Looked up from germline, CDR1 is SGHVS and CDR2 is FQNEAQ. The CDR3 runs 15 residues. The trim removed 4 bases at V and 6 bases at J, leaving 4 bases unmatched. The DNA for the CDR3 is TGTGCCAGCAGCTACAGACTAGCGGGAGTCAATGAGCAGTTCTTC. This translates into CASSYRLAGVNEQFF.

The V call is TRBV4-1, the J call TRBJ2-3; 9 bases map to TRBD1. Losses at the gene ends were 8 bases for V and 5 bases for J; bases not matched to a gene: 17. This CDR3 is built from 17 residues. CDR1 is MGHRA, CDR2 YSYEKL, per germline. CDR3 DNA: TGCGCCAGCCAAGAAGGTGGAGACAGGGGGGAAGAAGATACGCAGTATTTT. It encodes CASQEGGDRGEEDTQYF.

At least ten counts were recorded for this clonotype. This chain connects TRBV24-1 to TRBJ2-1, with D hard to call. Trimming shortened V by 5 bases and J by 1 base, and 11 bases separated the two germline ends. This CDR3 has 15 residues. Germline values: CDR1 KGHDR, CDR2 SFDVKD. Written as DNA, the CDR3 is TGTGCCACCAGTGTTGGTCTTGCTTCCTACAATGAGCAGTTCTTC. Residues: CATSVGLASYNEQFF.

This clonotype was recorded at least ten times. The rearrangement joins TRBV7-9 to TRBJ1-1, with D uncertain. This CDR3 contains 12 residues. Trimming removed 1 base at V and 10 bases at J, with 10 bases between. Germline-derived CDR1 and CDR2 are SEHNR and FQNEAQ (reference sequence). CDR3 in amino acids: CASSLDATGAFF. The CDR3 nucleotides read TGTGCCAGCAGCTTAGATGCCACCGGAGCTTTCTTT.

CDR3 in DNA: TGTGCCAGCAGCTTCTTCCTGGACGGATTCTACGAGCAGTACTTC. Translation: CASSFFLDGFYEQYF. The gene calls are TRBV5-6 and TRBJ2-7, with D unresolved. Trimming removed 2 bases from V and 3 bases from J, with 15 bases in between. The CDR3 runs 15 residues. The germline CDR1 and CDR2 sequences are SGHDT and YYEEEE.

This clonotype occurred many times. The chain recombines TRBV4-1 with TRBJ2-1; 8 bases match TRBD1. Germline CDR1 and CDR2: MGHRA and YSYEKL. The CDR3 totals 14 residues. J gave up 12 bases and V 1 base, and 8 bases lay outside the gene matches. The CDR3 DNA reads TGCGCCAGCAGCCAAGGCGGGACAGGCGATAGGCAGTTCTTC. This encodes CASSQGGTGDRQFF.

This clonotype has just a few counts. This CDR3 is CASSVGGVVPPYGYTF. CDR3 DNA: TGTGCCAGCAGTGTGGGGGGGGTTGTTCCTCCCTATGGCTACACCTTC. V gene TRBV2 combines with J gene TRBJ1-2; weak D call: TRBD1 (5 bases). This CDR3 comprises 16 residues. Between the trimmed V and J ends, which lost 4 bases and 4 bases, there was a span of 19 bases. Germline V gene lookup returns CDR1 SNHLY and CDR2 FYNNEI.

This clonotype was counted only a few times. The chain employs TRBV4-3 and TRBJ2-1, with 8 bases identical to TRBD2. CDR1 LGHNA and CDR2 YSLEER come from the germline V gene. CDR3 length: 17 amino acids. Trimming cost V 0 bases and J 4 bases; bases outside gene matches: 8. CDR3 region: CASSQETPAGDYNEQFF. As DNA, the CDR3 is TGCGCCAGCAGCCAAGAAACCCCAGCGGGGGATTACAATGAGCAGTTCTTC.

This chain links TRBV10-2 with TRBJ2-7, with 9 bases matching TRBD2. From germline, CDR1 is WSHSY and CDR2 SAAADI. The CDR3 has 14 residues. With V trimmed by 6 bases and J by 2 bases, 5 bases remained unmatched. CDR3 region: CASSSSGGTYEQYF. The CDR3 DNA reads TGCGCCAGCAGCAGTAGCGGGGGAACCTACGAGCAGTACTTC.